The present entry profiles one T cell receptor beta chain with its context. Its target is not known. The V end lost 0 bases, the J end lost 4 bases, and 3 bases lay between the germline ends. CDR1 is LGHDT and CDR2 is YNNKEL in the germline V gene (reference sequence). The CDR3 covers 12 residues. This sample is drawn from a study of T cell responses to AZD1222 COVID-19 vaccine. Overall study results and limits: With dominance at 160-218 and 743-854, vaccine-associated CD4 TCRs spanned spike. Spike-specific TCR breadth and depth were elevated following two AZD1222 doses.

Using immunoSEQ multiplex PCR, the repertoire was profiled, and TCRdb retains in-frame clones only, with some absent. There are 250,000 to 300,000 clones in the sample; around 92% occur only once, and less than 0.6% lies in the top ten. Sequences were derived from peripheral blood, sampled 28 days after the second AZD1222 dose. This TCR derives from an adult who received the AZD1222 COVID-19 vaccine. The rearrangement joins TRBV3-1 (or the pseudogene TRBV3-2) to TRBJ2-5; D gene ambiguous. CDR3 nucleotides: TGTGCCAGCAGCCAAGATCGAGAGACCCAGTACTTC. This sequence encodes CASSQDRETQYF.